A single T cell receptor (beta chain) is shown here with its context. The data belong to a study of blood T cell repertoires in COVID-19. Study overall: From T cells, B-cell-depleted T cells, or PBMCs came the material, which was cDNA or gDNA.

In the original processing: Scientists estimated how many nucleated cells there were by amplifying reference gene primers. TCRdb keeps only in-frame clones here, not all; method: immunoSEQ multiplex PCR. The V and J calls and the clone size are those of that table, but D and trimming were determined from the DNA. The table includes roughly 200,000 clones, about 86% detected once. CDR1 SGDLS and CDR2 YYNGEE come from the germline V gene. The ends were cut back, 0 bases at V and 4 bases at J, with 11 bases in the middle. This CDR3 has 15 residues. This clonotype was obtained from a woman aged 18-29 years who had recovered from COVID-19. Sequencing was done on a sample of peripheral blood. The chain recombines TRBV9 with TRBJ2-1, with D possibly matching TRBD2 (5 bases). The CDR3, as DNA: TGTGCCAGCAGCGTAGACGGGAAGACGTACAATGAGCAGTTCTTC. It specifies CASSVDGKTYNEQFF. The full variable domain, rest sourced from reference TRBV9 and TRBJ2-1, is DSGVTQTPKHLITATGQRVTLRCSPRSGDLSVYWYQQSLDQGLQFLIQYYNGEERAKGNILERFSAQQFPDLHSELNLSSLELGDSALYFCASSVDGKTYNEQFFGPGTRLTVL.